Sequencing of this T cell receptor beta chain was carried out in a study of preoperative IRX-2 immunotherapy in early breast cancer. Sequencing used immunoSEQ multiplex PCR; TCRdb keeps in-frame clones, though not all of them. The sample has around 38,000 clones; approximately 77% are singletons. This CDR3 has 14 residues. Looked up from germline, CDR1 is MNHGY and CDR2 is SAAAGT. V lost 7 bases to trimming and J lost 0 bases; unmatched junction nucleotides: 5. Treatment here: preoperative locoregional IRX-2 cytokine immunotherapy. Patients received preoperative, locoregional IRX-2 cytokine immunotherapy in a phase Ib study.

The sequence was collected from a human donor with breast cancer. The chain is built from TRBV6-8 and TRBJ1-1; 7 bases line up with TRBD1. Source: tumor tissue, taken after IRX-2 immunotherapy. The CDR3 loop is CASTAGGMNTEAFF. CDR3 DNA: TGTGCCAGCACGGCAGGGGGTATGAACACTGAAGCTTTCTTT.